This T cell receptor (beta chain) was sequenced during a study of CD8 T cells in Susac syndrome. J was trimmed by 1 base and V by 0 bases; bases with no gene match: 18. Germline V CDR1 and CDR2: MGHRA, YSYEKL. The CDR3 spans 22 residues. Regarding this clonotype: Its antigen is currently unknown.

TCR beta was sequenced from blood CD8+ and CD4+ T cells. CD8+ and CD4+ T cells were negatively isolated; TEMRA cells were FACS-enriched. Study findings and constraints: It was acknowledged in the study that its TCR sequencing and HLA analysis involved a relatively small number of individuals.

cDNA came from about 0.5 to 1 ug RNA primed by random hexamers. Amplification of TCR beta CDR3 by immunoSEQ multiplex PCR spanned 54 Vbeta and 13 Jbeta. TCRdb called the immunoSEQ multiplex PCR reads again in MiXCR, with one record for every CDR3 protein. The table lists 150,000 to 200,000 distinct CDR3 sequences, around 95% of them singletons. This TCR was recovered from a human donor with multiple sclerosis. This chain connects TRBV4-1 to TRBJ2-4, with 10 bases that match TRBD1. The material sequenced was CD8+ T cells from PBMCs. CDR3 coding DNA: TGCGCCAGCAGCCAAGATATATTAGGACAGGGGGACTCCGTCTGGGCCAAAAACATTCAGTACTTC. Protein: CASSQDILGQGDSVWAKNIQYF.